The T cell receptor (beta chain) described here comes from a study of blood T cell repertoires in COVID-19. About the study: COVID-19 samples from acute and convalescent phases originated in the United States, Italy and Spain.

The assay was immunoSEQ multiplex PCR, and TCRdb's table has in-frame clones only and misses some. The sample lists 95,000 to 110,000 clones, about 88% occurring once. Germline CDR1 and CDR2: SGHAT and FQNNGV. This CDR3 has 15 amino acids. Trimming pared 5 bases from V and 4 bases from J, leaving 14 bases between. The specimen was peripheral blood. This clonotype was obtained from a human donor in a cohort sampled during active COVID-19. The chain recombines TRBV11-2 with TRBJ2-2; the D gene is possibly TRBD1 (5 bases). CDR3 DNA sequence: TGTGCCAGCAGCAACGTCAGGGTTTCCACCGGGGAGCTGTTTTTT. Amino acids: CASSNVRVSTGELFF.